This T cell receptor (beta chain) was identified during a study of cytotoxic CD8 clonotypes in ibrutinib-treated CLL. The CDR3 is 13 residues long. CDR1 SGHTA and CDR2 FQGNSA come from the germline V gene. Trimming took off 6 bases at V and 4 bases at J, with 12 bases between the two ends. Produced via immunoSEQ multiplex PCR; TCRdb's table is partial and in-frame only. The sample consists of around 70,000 clones, about nine tenths of them appearing once. This specimen was PBMCs, taken after 12 months of ibrutinib treatment. The chain links TRBV7-2 to TRBJ1-1; D is undetermined. This sequence was found in a human donor with chronic lymphocytic leukemia. The CDR3 DNA follows: TGTGCCAGCAGTTACAGCGTTGGCACTGAAGCTTTCTTT. Amino acids: CASSYSVGTEAFF.